This T cell receptor (beta chain) was captured by sequencing in a study of Graves' ophthalmopathy and Graves' hyperthyroidism (dated by TCRdb to between 2018 and 2020). Background on the whole study: Peripheral blood was collected before any treatment was given, at the time of initial diagnosis. The study used signatures of the TCR beta repertoire to tell Graves' ophthalmopathy apart from Graves' hyperthyroidism and to predict which patients would progress to ophthalmopathy. In total, approximately 130 blood samples were TCR-sequenced: approximately 42 ophthalmopathy, under 85 hyperthyroidism and approximately 17 hyperthyroidism-to-ophthalmopathy patients. To explore V-J signatures distinguishing ophthalmopathy from hyperthyroidism, a discovery set of about a hundred patients (around 42 ophthalmopathy, roughly 60 stable hyperthyroidism) was enrolled. An independent validation cohort was composed of roughly 18 hyperthyroidism patients and more than 15 patients who later progressed from hyperthyroidism to ophthalmopathy. In over five hyperthyroidism patients, the T-cell repertoires found in thyroid tissue were compared with those found in blood. Following sampling, methimazole starting at 30 mg daily was administered to hyperthyroidism patients, and high-dose intravenous methylprednisolone was administered to ophthalmopathy patients. The approximately 97 discovery patients were randomly divided into training and test sets at a 7:3 ratio. The research as a whole found: In cross-validation, the 13-signature model distinguished ophthalmopathy from stable hyperthyroidism with 87.88% sensitivity and 81% to 82% specificity, while in the test set the corresponding values were about 79% and 69%. In validation, the model predicted ophthalmopathy progression with 55% to 71% sensitivity and about 73% specificity; some 13 predicted patients were CT-confirmed with GO in a median of about 6.1 months. Among expanded thyroid clonotypes with frequency above 0.001, most also showed up in blood, which suggests that blood repertoires may reflect the thyroid immune response. Sample size was not predetermined statistically, and investigators were not blinded to group allocation.

Remarks on this clonotype: The antigen this receptor binds is unknown. Per-base quality was not reported, and no clone a single base away is much larger than it.

TCR beta CDR3 regions were amplified from RNA transcripts for repertoire sequencing. A first-round RT-PCR used HTBI primers with the Qiagen OneStep RT-PCR kit, followed by a second-round multiplex PCR, size selection and purification. Sequencing of the libraries was carried out on an Illumina HiSeq2000 in paired-end mode with 100 bp reads. The study's own analysis went as follows. SOAPnuke was used to process the reads, throwing out any read that had adapters, had uncalled bases, had a mean Phred below 15, or lacked an exact constant-primer or identifier match. High-quality paired reads were merged with COPE v1.2.5. Each unique nucleotide sequence was defined as a clonotype, and clonotypes were aligned to IMGT TRB V, D and J references with MiTCR v1.1. Only V-J combinations with frequency above 0.0001 were analysed, covering approximately 99% of repertoires. A TCR clonal expansion and chaos score per V-J combination was defined as the ratio of F50 clonal expansion to chaos observed in the TCRdist matrix. Welch's t-statistics and random forest were used to narrow the features down to over ten V-J combinations, which were then fed into a naive Bayes classifier. The similarity between thyroid and blood repertoires was quantified using the Morisita-Horn index. Using fastp trimming at Q25 and MiXCR clonotype assembly, TCRdb reanalyzed the public sequencing data and kept in-frame beta chains. Rows with one shared CDR3 protein collapse into an entry with the most common genes and DNA. TCRdb's processing, not the study's, gives the V and J calls here. The sample records 350,000 to 400,000 distinct CDR3 sequences, about 17% of which are singletons. The ten biggest clones cover roughly 1.6% of the sample.

Patients with ophthalmopathy had moderately to severely active disease, with a Clinical Activity Score of 3 or more, a NOSPECS grade of 4 or more, and a disease duration of less than 3 months. Patients with other autoimmune diseases, uncontrolled infections, pregnancy or lactation were excluded. Clinical symptoms, serum thyroxine, TRAb, thyroid ultrasound and orbital computed tomography were used for diagnosis. Ficoll-Paque density gradient centrifugation was used to isolate PBMCs from under 11 ml of fresh peripheral blood. Total RNA was extracted using Trizol reagent, and RNA quality was checked on an Agilent 2100 Bioanalyzer. The sequenced material came from peripheral blood. This TCR derives from a woman under 30 with Graves' ophthalmopathy. Donor details come from another sample of the same person, matched by shared clones.

The CDR3 in this case is CASSFGGDNYGYTF. DNA sequence: TGTGCCAGCAGTTTCGGGGGCGATAACTATGGCTACACCTTC. The sequence joins TRBV6-5 to TRBJ1-2; matching of 6 bases hints at TRBD1 as the D gene. Based on the germline V gene, the CDR1 and CDR2 sequences are MNHEY and SVGAGI. The V and J ends are trimmed by 4 bases and 1 base, leaving 10 bases between them. The CDR3 sequence holds 14 residues, the cysteine and phenylalanine included. CDR3 DNA only is kept here, 42 bases in frame from base 1.